This is a list of T cell receptor beta chains from one sample in a study of T cell changes during pregnancy in multiple sclerosis. Measured with immunoSEQ multiplex PCR; TCRdb has only the in-frame clones, and not every one. The profile covers tens of thousands of clones, with 75% to 95% appearing a single time and 1.5% to 2% taken by the ten largest. The input for sequencing was peripheral blood, taken in the first trimester of pregnancy. These receptors originate from a female donor in good health, enrolled as a control in a pregnancy study. Both conserved end residues are part of each CDR3. D genes are given only for firm matches. Rows may omit the clone size; those that give it use once, few, many or a size class.

v_gene: TRBV7-2
abundance: .
j_gene: TRBJ2-2
d_gene: TRBD1
len: 15
CDR3aa: CASSLRGRRTGELFF
CDR3nt: TGTGCCAGCAGCCTCAGGGGGCGTCGCACCGGGGAGCTGTTTTTT

v_gene: TRBV4-3
abundance: .
j_gene: TRBJ2-2
d_gene: TRBD1
len: 16
CDR3aa: CASSRLSDRGTGELFF
CDR3nt: TGCGCCAGCAGCCGCCTTAGTGACAGGGGAACCGGGGAGCTGTTTTTT

v_gene: TRBV6-4
abundance: .
j_gene: TRBJ2-3
d_gene: TRBD1
len: 16
CDR3aa: CASSESTGGGTDTQYF
CDR3nt: TGTGCCAGCAGTGAATCTACAGGGGGAGGCACAGATACGCAGTATTTT

v_gene: TRBV9
abundance: .
j_gene: TRBJ2-2
d_gene: TRBD2
len: 16
CDR3aa: CASSLGLAYLGGELFF
CDR3nt: TGTGCCAGCAGCTTAGGACTAGCCTACTTAGGAGGGGAGCTGTTTTTT

v_gene: TRBV5-1
abundance: .
j_gene: TRBJ2-1
d_gene: .
len: 13
CDR3aa: CASGLGSSYEQFF
CDR3nt: TGCGCCAGCGGCCTCGGCAGTAGCTATGAGCAGTTCTTC

v_gene: TRBV29-1
abundance: .
j_gene: TRBJ1-1
d_gene: .
len: 14
CDR3aa: CSVESAGSNTEAFF
CDR3nt: TGCAGCGTTGAAAGTGCGGGTTCGAACACTGAAGCTTTCTTT

v_gene: TRBV5-1
abundance: many
j_gene: TRBJ1-4
d_gene: TRBD1
len: 15
CDR3aa: CASSLESGQGGKLFF
CDR3nt: TGCGCCAGCAGCTTGGAGTCGGGACAGGGAGGAAAACTGTTTTTT

v_gene: TRBV4-3
abundance: once
j_gene: TRBJ2-1
d_gene: .
len: 17
CDR3aa: CASSQAARMSQTVEQFF
CDR3nt: TGCGCCAGCAGCCAAGCCGCCCGTATGTCCCAAACTGTTGAGCAGTTCTTC

v_gene: TRBV5-4
abundance: .
j_gene: TRBJ2-1
d_gene: TRBD2
len: 17
CDR3aa: CASSWERAGGVYNEQFF
CDR3nt: TGTGCCAGCAGCTGGGAGAGAGCGGGGGGCGTTTACAATGAGCAGTTCTTC

v_gene: TRBV18
abundance: .
j_gene: TRBJ1-6
d_gene: .
len: 14
CDR3aa: CASPGQSYNSPLHF
CDR3nt: TGTGCCAGCCCTGGACAGAGCTATAATTCACCCCTCCACTTT

v_gene: TRBV7-2
abundance: .
j_gene: TRBJ1-5
d_gene: .
len: 14
CDR3aa: CASSLGPSYQPQHF
CDR3nt: TGTGCCAGCAGCCTTGGCCCCAGTTATCAGCCCCAGCATTTT

v_gene: TRBV29-1
abundance: .
j_gene: TRBJ2-3
d_gene: TRBD2
len: 15
CDR3aa: CSARRLAEYTDTQYF
CDR3nt: TGCAGCGCCCGAAGACTAGCGGAATACACAGATACGCAGTATTTT

v_gene: TRBV9
abundance: .
j_gene: TRBJ2-5
d_gene: TRBD2
len: 14
CDR3aa: CASSPRGAEETQYF
CDR3nt: TGTGCCAGCAGCCCGCGGGGGGCAGAAGAGACCCAGTACTTC

v_gene: TRBV27
abundance: .
j_gene: TRBJ1-2
d_gene: .
len: 13
CDR3aa: CASRIGQNYGYTF
CDR3nt: TGTGCCAGCAGGATAGGACAGAACTATGGCTACACCTTC

v_gene: TRBV6-5
abundance: .
j_gene: TRBJ2-2
d_gene: TRBD1
len: 15
CDR3aa: CASSRDRAGTGELFF
CDR3nt: TGTGCCAGCAGCCGGGACAGGGCGGGGACCGGGGAGCTGTTTTTT

v_gene: TRBV15
abundance: .
j_gene: TRBJ2-1
d_gene: .
len: 16
CDR3aa: CATLSGLGEVYNEQFF
CDR3nt: TGTGCCACCCTTAGCGGCCTGGGGGAAGTCTACAATGAGCAGTTCTTC

v_gene: TRBV4-3
abundance: .
j_gene: TRBJ1-2
d_gene: .
len: 15
CDR3aa: CASSQDYSSGYGYTF
CDR3nt: TGCGCCAGCAGCCAAGATTACAGCAGCGGCTATGGCTACACCTTC

v_gene: TRBV7-6
abundance: .
j_gene: TRBJ1-3
d_gene: .
len: 17
CDR3aa: CASSLSGWTGSGNTIYF
CDR3nt: TGTGCCAGCAGCTTATCGGGGTGGACTGGATCTGGAAACACCATATATTTT

v_gene: TRBV15
abundance: once
j_gene: TRBJ2-5
d_gene: .
len: 16
CDR3aa: CATSRRARGGQETQYF
CDR3nt: TGTGCCACCAGCAGACGAGCCAGGGGTGGACAAGAGACCCAGTACTTC

v_gene: TRBV4-2
abundance: once
j_gene: TRBJ1-3
d_gene: TRBD1
len: 19
CDR3aa: CASSREGRGAGGPGNTIYF
CDR3nt: TGTGCCAGCAGCCGAGAAGGACGGGGCGCAGGGGGGCCTGGAAACACCATATATTTT

v_gene: TRBV6-1
abundance: few
j_gene: TRBJ1-1
d_gene: TRBD1
len: 15
CDR3aa: CASSESDRGQTEAFF
CDR3nt: TGTGCCAGCAGTGAAAGCGACAGGGGCCAGACTGAAGCTTTCTTT

v_gene: TRBV6-1
abundance: .
j_gene: TRBJ1-1
d_gene: .
len: 15
CDR3aa: CASSEGPRAGLEAFF
CDR3nt: TGTGCCAGCAGTGAAGGTCCCCGGGCCGGACTTGAAGCTTTCTTT

v_gene: TRBV18
abundance: .
j_gene: TRBJ2-1
d_gene: TRBD1
len: 15
CDR3aa: CASSHPDRGGNEQFF
CDR3nt: TGTGCCAGCTCACATCCGGACAGGGGAGGCAATGAGCAGTTCTTC

v_gene: TRBV4-2
abundance: once
j_gene: TRBJ2-5
d_gene: TRBD2
len: 12
CDR3aa: CASSQDGRAQYF
CDR3nt: TGTGCCAGCAGCCAAGATGGGAGGGCCCAGTACTTC

v_gene: TRBV19
abundance: .
j_gene: TRBJ1-2
d_gene: TRBD1
len: 15
CDR3aa: CASTFRTGGVYGYTF
CDR3nt: TGTGCCAGTACCTTCCGGACAGGGGGCGTCTATGGCTACACCTTC

v_gene: TRBV14
abundance: once
j_gene: TRBJ1-2
d_gene: TRBD1
len: 14
CDR3aa: CASSSTGDDYGYTF
CDR3nt: TGTGCCAGCAGCTCCACAGGGGACGACTATGGCTACACCTTC

v_gene: TRBV29-1
abundance: .
j_gene: TRBJ2-2
d_gene: TRBD1
len: 16
CDR3aa: CSVGLQGGLNTGELFF
CDR3nt: TGCAGCGTGGGCCTACAGGGGGGATTAAACACCGGGGAGCTGTTTTTT

v_gene: TRBV10-3
abundance: .
j_gene: TRBJ2-1
d_gene: TRBD2
len: 15
CDR3aa: CAISVGTSGYNEQFF
CDR3nt: TGTGCCATCAGTGTGGGGACTAGCGGTTACAATGAGCAGTTCTTC

v_gene: TRBV6-5
abundance: .
j_gene: TRBJ2-1
d_gene: TRBD1
len: 14
CDR3aa: CASSQDRGYNEQFF
CDR3nt: TGTGCCAGCAGTCAAGACAGGGGGTACAATGAGCAGTTCTTC

v_gene: TRBV7-8
abundance: .
j_gene: TRBJ1-1
d_gene: .
len: 15
CDR3aa: CASSPLTTLNTEAFF
CDR3nt: TGTGCCAGCAGCCCTCTGACGACACTGAACACTGAAGCTTTCTTT

v_gene: TRBV4-3
abundance: .
j_gene: TRBJ2-3
d_gene: TRBD1
len: 15
CDR3aa: CASSQGQGPRDTQYF
CDR3nt: TGCGCCAGCAGCCAAGGACAGGGCCCACGGGATACGCAGTATTTT

v_gene: TRBV7-6
abundance: .
j_gene: TRBJ2-2
d_gene: .
len: 17
CDR3aa: CASSSLRQSPNTGELFF
CDR3nt: TGTGCCAGCAGCTCCCTCCGACAGTCACCGAACACCGGGGAGCTGTTTTTT

v_gene: TRBV7-9
abundance: .
j_gene: TRBJ1-4
d_gene: .
len: 17
CDR3aa: CASSLGNSGGGNEKLFF
CDR3nt: TGTGCCAGCAGCTTAGGAAATTCCGGCGGGGGAAATGAAAAACTGTTTTTT

v_gene: TRBV4-3
abundance: .
j_gene: TRBJ2-1
d_gene: TRBD2
len: 15
CDR3aa: CASSQRGGLYNEQFF
CDR3nt: TGCGCCAGCAGCCAACGCGGGGGGCTTTACAATGAGCAGTTCTTC

v_gene: TRBV19
abundance: .
j_gene: TRBJ1-5
d_gene: TRBD1
len: 16
CDR3aa: CASSLLTGAGHQPQHF
CDR3nt: TGTGCCAGTAGCCTTTTGACAGGGGCAGGCCATCAGCCCCAGCATTTT

v_gene: TRBV5-6
abundance: .
j_gene: TRBJ1-3
d_gene: .
len: 14
CDR3aa: CASSSGLSGNTIYF
CDR3nt: TGTGCCAGCAGCTCAGGGTTGTCTGGAAACACCATATATTTT

v_gene: TRBV7-2
abundance: .
j_gene: TRBJ1-1
d_gene: TRBD1
len: 15
CDR3aa: CASSLEDRANTEAFF
CDR3nt: TGTGCCAGCAGCTTAGAGGACAGGGCGAACACTGAAGCTTTCTTT

v_gene: TRBV7-9
abundance: .
j_gene: TRBJ1-4
d_gene: TRBD1
len: 17
CDR3aa: CASSLVQGGGTNEKLFF
CDR3nt: TGTGCCAGCAGCTTAGTTCAGGGGGGAGGAACTAATGAAAAACTGTTTTTT

v_gene: TRBV7-3
abundance: .
j_gene: TRBJ1-2
d_gene: .
len: 13
CDR3aa: CASSLADSRGYTF
CDR3nt: TGTGCCAGCAGCTTAGCGGACAGTCGTGGCTACACCTTC